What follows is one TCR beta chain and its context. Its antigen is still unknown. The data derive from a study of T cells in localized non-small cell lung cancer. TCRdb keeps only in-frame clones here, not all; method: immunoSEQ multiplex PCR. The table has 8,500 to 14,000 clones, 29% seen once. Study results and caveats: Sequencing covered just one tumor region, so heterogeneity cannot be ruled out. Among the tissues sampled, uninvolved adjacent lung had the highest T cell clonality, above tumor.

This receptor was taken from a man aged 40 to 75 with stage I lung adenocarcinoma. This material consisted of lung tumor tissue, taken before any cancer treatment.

The CDR3 is CASSLDSGERGQFF. In DNA, the CDR3 is TGTGCCAGCAGCTTAGATAGCGGGGAGCGGGGGCAGTTCTTC. This chain connects TRBV11-3 to TRBJ2-1, with TRBD2 matching 8 bases. With 0 bases clipped from V and 12 bases from J, the junction kept 7 bases outside the gene matches. The CDR3 sequence is 14 residues long. Per the germline V gene, CDR1 is SGHNT and CDR2 is YENEEA. Filled out from reference TRBV11-3 and TRBJ2-1, the complete variable domain reads EAGVVQSPRYKIIEKKQPVAFWCNPISGHNTLYWYLQNLGQGPELLIRYENEEAVDDSQLPKDRFSAERLKGVDSTLKIQPAELGDSAVYLCASSLDSGERGQFFGPGTRLTVL.